The next 27 T cell receptor beta chains were all read from a single sample in a study of identical twins. Using its own MiXCR run on the 5' RACE reads, TCRdb lists one record per CDR3 protein. The profile shows roughly 710,000 distinct CDR3 sequences, 5.5% to 7.5% of them singletons. Sample: naive T cells sorted from blood. Receptors were obtained from a man aged 18 to 30 in good health.

Ten or more counts support this clonotype. The rearrangement uses TRBV5-1 and TRBJ2-1, with 16 positions matching TRBD2. The CDR3 has 18 amino acids. After removal of 3 bases from V and 8 bases from J, the junction contained 11 bases not matched to a gene. CDR1 and CDR2 (germline): SGHRS, YFSETQ. CDR3 region: CASSSGLAGGPSVDEQFF. The CDR3 DNA reads as TGCGCCAGCAGCTCGGGACTAGCGGGAGGGCCGTCAGTAGATGAGCAGTTCTTC.

This rearrangement joins TRBV7-9 to TRBJ2-1, with D unclear. V gave up 8 bases and J gave up 4 bases, with 12 bases separating them. Germline V CDR1 and CDR2: SEHNR, FQNEAQ (reference sequence). The length of the CDR3 is 13 residues. CDR3 residues: CASVLSFYNEQFF. The CDR3 DNA follows: TGTGCCAGCGTGCTCAGCTTTTACAATGAGCAGTTCTTC.

The V call is TRBV2, the J call TRBJ1-2; D gene ambiguous. The germline V gene has CDR1 SNHLY and CDR2 FYNNEI. The V end was cut by 7 bases, the J end by 8 bases, with 20 bases between. The CDR3 runs 14 residues. The CDR3 DNA sequence: TGTGCCAGCAATTCCCTAGGGCCGCCGGGGGGCTACACCTTC. Translating gives CASNSLGPPGGYTF.

The chain has TRBV5-1 and TRBJ2-1; 10 bases are shared with TRBD2. Germline CDR1 and CDR2: SGHRS and YFSETQ. J gave up 7 bases and V 4 bases, and 11 bases lay outside the gene matches. This CDR3 comprises 16 residues. The CDR3 spells CASSPPPGLATNEQFF. CDR3 nucleotide sequence: TGCGCCAGCAGCCCGCCCCCGGGACTAGCGACTAATGAGCAGTTCTTC.

This clonotype was seen at least ten times. The chain joins TRBV5-1 to TRBJ2-1; 10 nucleotides line up with TRBD2. This CDR3 is built from 15 residues. The V gene's germline CDR1 is SGHRS and CDR2 YFSETQ. V lost 4 bases and J lost 5; bases outside the gene matches: 6. CDR3 in DNA: TGCGCCAGCAGCCCGGGACTAGCGCGAGACAATGAGCAGTTCTTC. This gives the protein CASSPGLARDNEQFF.

This clonotype has just a few counts. J is TRBJ2-5 and V is TRBV15; 10 positions match TRBD1. Germline loops: CDR1 LNHNV, CDR2 YYDKDF (reference sequence). The CDR3 consists of 15 residues. V shed 5 bases, J shed 5 bases, and the junction held 8 bases outside the gene matches. The CDR3 loop is CATSARQGAEETQYF. In nucleotides, the CDR3 is TGTGCCACCAGCGCCAGACAGGGGGCTGAGGAGACCCAGTACTTC.

The V gene is TRBV2, the J gene TRBJ1-1, with a possible D match to TRBD1 (5 bases). This CDR3 comprises 14 residues. From germline, CDR1 is SNHLY and CDR2 FYNNEI. Trimming took off 4 bases at V and 3 bases at J, with 12 bases between the two ends. The CDR3 region is CASSVGTEHTEAFF. CDR3 coding DNA: TGTGCCAGCAGTGTTGGGACCGAGCACACTGAAGCTTTCTTT.

The table lists this clonotype with many counts. The CDR3 reads CASSVHGEGNQPQHF. In nucleotides, the CDR3 is TGTGCCAGCAGTGTACACGGAGAGGGCAATCAGCCCCAGCATTTT. The chain is built from TRBV6-1 and TRBJ1-5; D gene ambiguous. The germline V and J ends were trimmed by 4 bases and 2 bases, with 12 bases remaining between them. The V gene's germline CDR1 is MNHNS and CDR2 SASEGT. This CDR3 is built from 15 residues.

This clonotype has ten or more counts. The chain recombines TRBV10-3 with TRBJ1-1; D may be TRBD1 (5 bases). This CDR3 comprises 13 residues. V was trimmed by 2 bases and J by 7 bases, leaving 11 bases between them. From germline, CDR1 is ENHRY and CDR2 SYGVKD. The DNA of the CDR3 is TGTGCCATCAGTGAGGCCGGGGGTATTGAAGCTTTCTTT. Its translation: CAISEAGGIEAFF.

This clonotype was counted ten times or more. The chain employs TRBV12-3 or TRBV12-4 and TRBJ2-1; D gene ambiguous. This CDR3 has 15 residues. Trimming shortened V by 4 bases and J by 3 bases, and 13 bases separated the two germline ends. CDR3 amino acids: CASSSSWTNYNEQFF. CDR3 nucleotides: TGTGCCAGCAGTTCCTCCTGGACGAACTACAATGAGCAGTTCTTC.

Worth noting for this clonotype: This may stem from a read error, because a much larger clone lies one nucleotide away. The chain carries TRBV12-3 or TRBV12-4 and TRBJ2-1; 7 positions match TRBD1. This CDR3 has 14 residues. Here the CDR3 reads CASSPRQGFDEQIF. The CDR3 bases are TGTGCCAGCAGTCCTCGACAGGGTTTCGATGAGCAGATCTTC.

This clonotype has at least ten counts. The CDR3 sequence is CASSEPGQGADTQYF. DNA for the CDR3: TGTGCCAGCAGTGAACCGGGACAGGGGGCAGATACGCAGTATTTT. V is TRBV6-1 and J is TRBJ2-3; 11 positions agree with TRBD1. V gave up 2 bases and J gave up 4 bases; unmatched junction bases: 2. The CDR3 is 15 amino acids. Germline assignment: CDR1 MNHNS and CDR2 SASEGT.

This clonotype was counted only a few times. The chain links TRBV27 to TRBJ2-1; a possible D gene is TRBD2 (5 bases). This CDR3 is built from 13 residues. Germline V gene lookup returns CDR1 MNHEY and CDR2 SMNVEV (reference sequence). Trimming stripped 1 base from V and 10 bases from J, with 11 bases between. The DNA of the CDR3 is TGTGCCAGCAGTTTATGGTGGACTGGCGAGCAGTTCTTC. This encodes CASSLWWTGEQFF.

This clonotype was counted a few times. Here the CDR3 reads CASRTGGTGASGNTIYF. The CDR3 DNA reads as TGTGCCAGCAGGACTGGGGGGACAGGGGCCTCTGGAAACACCATATATTTT. The genes are TRBV7-2 and TRBJ1-3; 10 bases line up with TRBD1. The germline V gene has CDR1 SGHTA and CDR2 FQGNSA. This CDR3 is 17 amino acids long. V trimming: 6 bases; J trimming: 0 bases; junction bases outside the gene matches: 8.

The gene calls are TRBV30 and TRBJ2-1, with 7 bases matching TRBD2. The CDR3 extends over 16 amino acids. The V gene's germline CDR1 is GTSNPN and CDR2 SVGIG (reference sequence). Trimming at V came to 7 bases and at J to 10 bases, leaving 22 bases not matched to a gene. The CDR3 region has the DNA TGTGCCTCCGAGAAGGCAGCGGCTAGCGGAGCCCGCGAGCAGTTCTTC. Translating it yields CASEKAAASGAREQFF.

This clonotype was recorded many times. The genes are TRBV4-3 and TRBJ2-3; no clear D. Trimming shortened V by 0 bases and J by 0 bases, and 4 bases separated the two germline ends. Germline CDR1 and CDR2: LGHNA and YSLEER. This CDR3 region has 14 residues. The CDR3 loop is CASSQDYSTDTQYF. DNA for the CDR3: TGCGCCAGCAGCCAAGATTATAGCACAGATACGCAGTATTTT.

The chain combines TRBV24-1 with TRBJ2-2; D may be TRBD1 (6 bases). Germline CDR1 and CDR2: KGHDR and SFDVKD. Between the trimmed V and J ends, which lost 3 bases and 4 bases, there was a span of 11 bases. The CDR3 runs 15 residues. The CDR3: CATSDPRTVTGELFF. CDR3 sequence (DNA): TGTGCCACCAGTGATCCTAGGACAGTCACCGGGGAGCTGTTTTTT.

The chain has TRBV10-3 and TRBJ2-3; 7 bases agree with TRBD2. V lost 4 bases and J lost 0; bases outside the gene matches: 4. CDR3 length: 15 residues. The germline CDR1 and CDR2 sequences are ENHRY and SYGVKD. The CDR3 DNA is TGTGCCATCAGTGGTGAGCGGGGCAGCACAGATACGCAGTATTTT. It codes for CAISGERGSTDTQYF.

This clonotype showed up many times. The CDR3 sequence: CASSLTAARGTEAFF. CDR3 sequence (DNA): TGTGCCAGCAGTCTAACGGCGGCCCGAGGGACTGAAGCTTTCTTT. V usage is TRBV6-1 and J usage is TRBJ1-1; D is unclear. From germline, CDR1 is MNHNS and CDR2 SASEGT. Trimming left V 5 bases short and J 5 bases short, with 18 bases between. This CDR3 is built from 15 residues.

This clonotype appeared many times. The chain joins TRBV6-2 or TRBV6-3 to TRBJ2-1; D possibly corresponds to TRBD2 (5 bases). Germline CDR1 MNHEY, CDR2 SVGEGT. V dropped 0 bases and J dropped 0 bases, with 9 bases sitting between them. This CDR3 has 16 amino acids. The CDR3: CASSYSPGSSYNEQFF. CDR3 nucleotides: TGTGCCAGCAGTTACTCGCCGGGAAGCTCCTACAATGAGCAGTTCTTC.

The genes are TRBV7-9 and TRBJ2-3; D not certain. From germline, CDR1 is SEHNR and CDR2 FQNEAQ (reference sequence). This CDR3 contains 15 residues. Trimming took 0 bases from V and 3 from J, leaving 10 bases between them. The DNA of the CDR3 is TGTGCCAGCAGCTTAGCGGAATCCGGGACAGATACGCAGTATTTT. Protein: CASSLAESGTDTQYF.

The rearrangement uses TRBV7-7 and TRBJ2-7; tentatively, D is TRBD2 (7 bases). V was clipped by 5 bases and J by 0 bases, with 20 bases between them. The CDR3 length is 17 residues. The germline V gene has CDR1 SSHAT and CDR2 FNYEAQ (reference sequence). For the CDR3, the DNA is TGTGCCAGCAGCCCCGCCACGGGGGGCGATAGCTCCTACGAGCAGTACTTC. Protein product: CASSPATGGDSSYEQYF.

This clonotype appeared a few times. This chain connects TRBV6-5 to TRBJ2-2; D might be TRBD1 or TRBD2, each matching 5 bases. The V end was cut by 0 bases, the J end by 0 bases, with 11 bases between. Germline CDR1 and CDR2: MNHEY and SVGAGI. CDR3 size: 17 residues. In DNA form, the CDR3 reads TGTGCCAGCAGTTACTCGAGAGGGGAACCGAACACCGGGGAGCTGTTTTTT. It encodes CASSYSRGEPNTGELFF.

This clonotype was detected a few times. The chain carries TRBV19 and TRBJ2-1, with D possibly TRBD1 on 5 matching bases. The CDR3 sequence is 13 residues long. The V gene's germline CDR1 is LNHDA and CDR2 SQIVND (reference sequence). The CDR3 DNA reads TGTGCTGAAAGAGTAAGGGGATACAATGAGCAGTTCTTC. This encodes CAERVRGYNEQFF.

The chain carries TRBV20-1 and TRBJ2-7, with a weak D call TRBD1 (5 bases). V was trimmed by 6 bases and J by 0 bases, leaving 15 bases between them. This CDR3 is 14 amino acids long. Germline V gives CDR1 DFQATT, CDR2 SNEGSKA (reference sequence). This CDR3 is CSAQLTESSYEQYF. The CDR3 DNA is TGCAGTGCCCAACTGACAGAGAGCTCCTACGAGCAGTACTTC.

Many counts were recorded for this clonotype. The rearrangement links TRBV20-1 to TRBJ2-1; no clear D gene. Trimming stripped 5 bases from V and 0 bases from J, with 11 bases between. CDR1 is DFQATT and CDR2 is SNEGSKA in the germline V gene (reference sequence). CDR3 length equals 14 residues. The CDR3 nucleotides are TGCAGTGCTTTTCAGTTAAGCTCCTACAATGAGCAGTTCTTC. Translation: CSAFQLSSYNEQFF.

There are many counts of this clonotype. The chain combines TRBV19 with TRBJ1-4, with D possibly being TRBD1 (5 bases). The CDR3 has 14 residues. The germline CDR1 and CDR2 sequences are LNHDA and SQIVND (reference sequence). The V end lost 7 bases, the J end lost 4 bases, and 13 bases lay between the germline ends. CDR3 in amino acids: CASKGRRVNEKLFF. The CDR3 coding sequence is TGTGCCAGTAAGGGACGGAGAGTTAATGAAAAACTGTTTTTT.